This T cell receptor (beta chain) was recovered during a study of blood T cell repertoires in COVID-19. Background on the study: T cells, B-cell-depleted T cells, or PBMCs provided the cDNA or gDNA that served as material.

The CDR3 is made up of 13 amino acids. Germline V gene sequence: CDR1 SEHNR, CDR2 FQNEAQ (reference sequence). V lost 7 bases and J lost 4, with 13 bases in between. Per the authors' pipeline: Amplifying reference gene primers gave estimates of nucleated cell counts. Profiling relied on immunoSEQ multiplex PCR, and the TCRdb table lists in-frame clones only, not all of them. The D gene and trimming were derived from the DNA, and the V and J assignments and clone size from that table. The sample records over 350,000 clones, about nine tenths being singletons. The sample holds many counts of this clone.

This clonotype was obtained from a woman aged 25-40 years with active or convalescent COVID-19. This chain connects TRBV7-9 to TRBJ1-2; D call uncertain. Sample: peripheral blood. The CDR3 nucleotides read TGTGCCAGCACCCCCAATGGCCCCTATGGCTACACCTTC. Translation: CASTPNGPYGYTF.